One sample yielded the 5 T cell receptor beta chains listed below, sequenced in a study of cytomegalovirus exposure and HLA in healthy donors. The PCR ran on 60 Vbeta and 13 Jbeta primers. Libraries were prepared by immunoSEQ multiplex PCR; TCRdb keeps only in-frame clonotypes and omits some of them. The table shows some 150,000 clones, with 70% to 80% occurring only once. The sequenced material came from PBMCs. These TCRs come from a man aged 25-40 years in good health and CMV-seropositive.

The chain uses TRBV18 and TRBJ1-2; D gene ambiguous. V gave up 5 bases and J gave up 6 bases, with 13 bases separating them. Germline V gene lookup returns CDR1 KGHSH and CDR2 LQKENI. This CDR3 has 13 residues. As DNA, the CDR3 is TGTGCCAGCTCAAAAAACGGGAGAGATGGCTACACCTTC. This gives the protein CASSKNGRDGYTF.

V gene TRBV9 combines with J gene TRBJ2-7; 8 nucleotides line up with TRBD1. Germline V gene lookup returns CDR1 SGDLS and CDR2 YYNGEE. After removal of 3 bases from V and 2 bases from J, the junction contained 10 bases not matched to a gene. The CDR3 spans 16 residues. For the CDR3, the DNA is TGTGCCAGCAGCGAAGTAGGGCAGGGGGCGACCTACGAGCAGTACTTC. It is translated as CASSEVGQGATYEQYF.

This clone has only one observation. The rearrangement uses TRBV7-9 and TRBJ1-1; a possible D gene is TRBD1 (5 bases). This CDR3 is 15 amino acids long. Trimming took off 5 bases at V and 3 bases at J, with 16 bases between the two ends. The germline V gene encodes CDR1 SEHNR and CDR2 FQNEAQ (reference sequence). DNA for the CDR3: TGTGCCAGCAGCCCCAGACGGCAGGGCGACACTGAAGCTTTCTTT. This codes for CASSPRRQGDTEAFF.

This chain links TRBV25-1 with TRBJ2-3; D perhaps matches TRBD2 (5 bases). CDR1 and CDR2 (germline): MGHDK, SYGVNS. The CDR3 is 12 residues long. V lost 7 bases and J 4 bases, leaving 9 bases between the germline ends. CDR3 in amino acids: CASIGSSDTQYF. The CDR3 nucleotides read TGTGCCAGCATAGGGAGTTCAGATACGCAGTATTTT. The full variable domain, its missing parts supplied by reference TRBV25-1 and TRBJ2-3, is EADIYQTPRYLVIGTGKKITLECSQTMGHDKMYWYQQDPGMELHLIHYSYGVNSTEKGDLSSESTVSRIRTEHFPLTLESARPSHTSQYLCASIGSSDTQYFGPGTRLTVL.

The CDR3 reads CASSLRDSYEQYF. The CDR3 nucleotides read TGTGCCAGCAGCCTCCGGGACTCCTACGAGCAGTACTTC. The V and J genes are TRBV7-9 and TRBJ2-7; possibly TRBD2 for D (5 bases). Trimming removed 5 bases at V and 0 bases at J, with 8 bases between. Germline CDR1 reads SEHNR; CDR2 reads FQNEAQ (reference sequence). The CDR3 totals 13 residues. Using reference TRBV7-9 and TRBJ2-7 for the parts outside the CDR3, the full variable domain is DTGVSQNPRHKITKRGQNVTFRCDPISEHNRLYWYRQTLGQGPEFLTYFQNEAQLEKSRLLSDRFSAERPKGSFSTLEIQRTEQGDSAMYLCASSLRDSYEQYFGPGTRLTVT.